This T cell receptor (beta chain) was obtained from a study of CD4+ T cells in melanoma (dated by TCRdb to 2022 to 2024). Background on the whole study: The study investigated neoantigen-specific CD4+ T cells in human melanoma. On the study overall, not on this receptor specifically: Neoantigen-specific CD4+ T cells in melanoma were reported to show diverse differentiation states. The report described a correlation between neoantigen-specific CD4+ T cells and the function of CD8+ T cells, macrophages and B cells.

Library method: the immunoSEQ multiplex PCR assay. Held by TCRdb, this immuneACCESS table contains in-frame sequences only and omits some clones. Under half of the omission traces to an unresolved V gene where checked; the cause of the rest is unknown. The sample table lists around 10,000 clones, about 78% of them with a count of one. The top ten constitute 24% of the sample. This clone was seen more than once but under ten times. Its antigen target is currently unknown. No much larger clone is present one base from it, and per-base qualities are unavailable. The germline V end is reduced by 1 base and the J end by 4 bases; junction bases left unmatched: 6. The CDR3 has 15 amino acids, counting the end cysteine and phenylalanine. Just the 45-base CDR3 DNA is kept, in frame starting at base 1. As encoded in the germline V gene, CDR1 is MNHNS while CDR2 is SASEGT. The donors were melanoma patients.

Sequencing was carried out using tumor tissue. The sequence derives from a human donor with melanoma. Here the chain combines TRBV6-1 and TRBJ1-1, and 7 junctional nucleotides match TRBD1. The CDR3 has the sequence CASSEGLTGRTEAFF. The DNA reads TGTGCCAGCAGTGAAGGTCTGACAGGGCGCACTGAAGCTTTCTTT.